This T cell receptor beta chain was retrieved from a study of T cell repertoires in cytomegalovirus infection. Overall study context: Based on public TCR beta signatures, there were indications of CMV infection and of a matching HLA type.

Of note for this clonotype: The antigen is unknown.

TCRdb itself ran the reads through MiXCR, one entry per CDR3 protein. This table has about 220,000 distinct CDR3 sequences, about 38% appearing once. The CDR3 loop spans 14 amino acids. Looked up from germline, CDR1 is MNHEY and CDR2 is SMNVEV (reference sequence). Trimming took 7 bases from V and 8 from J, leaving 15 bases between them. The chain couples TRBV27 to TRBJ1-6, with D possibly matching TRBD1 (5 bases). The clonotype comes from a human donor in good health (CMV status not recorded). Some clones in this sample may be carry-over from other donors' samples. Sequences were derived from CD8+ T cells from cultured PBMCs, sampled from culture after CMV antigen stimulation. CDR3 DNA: TGTGCCAGCACCTGGGGCGGTAGTGATTCACCCCTCCACTTT. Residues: CASTWGGSDSPLHF.